Below, 3 T cell receptor beta chains from the same sample are listed, as sequenced in a study of patients and donors after allogeneic stem cell transplantation. TCRdb reprocessed the RT-PCR reads via MiXCR and lists one record per CDR3 protein. The sample has 200,000 to 250,000 distinct CDR3 sequences, 12% to 15% seen once; the top ten hold around 10%. The sequenced material came from blood, either unsorted or a sorted T cell fraction (not recorded which). The receptor set was obtained from a human donor who was either an allogeneic HSCT recipient or a stem cell or donor lymphocyte infusion donor (not recorded which). It is not recorded whose cells these are; they may come from a transplant donor.

There are a few counts of this clonotype. This chain connects TRBV18 to TRBJ1-5; maybe TRBD1 (6 bases). Germline V gene lookup returns CDR1 KGHSH and CDR2 LQKENI. This CDR3 region has 16 residues. The V end was cut by 4 bases, the J end by 3 bases, with 16 bases between. CDR3 DNA: TGTGCCAGCTCACAAGAGGCAGGGGTAAACAATCAGCCCCAGCATTTT. This sequence encodes CASSQEAGVNNQPQHF.

Ten or more counts support this clonotype. V usage is TRBV2 and J usage is TRBJ1-5, with TRBD1 identical over 7 bases. The CDR3 is 14 residues long. V was clipped by 6 bases and J by 4 bases; unmatched bases: 6. Germline V gene lookup returns CDR1 SNHLY and CDR2 FYNNEI. The CDR3 sequence is CASRGDSNNQPQHF. The CDR3 region has the DNA TGTGCCAGCAGGGGGGACAGTAATAATCAGCCCCAGCATTTT.

This clonotype was found many times. This CDR3 reads CASSLWDKRYGYTF. CDR3 coding DNA: TGTGCCAGCAGCTTATGGGACAAACGCTATGGCTACACCTTC. The rearrangement joins TRBV7-2 to TRBJ1-2; D is possibly TRBD1 (6 bases). This CDR3 has 14 amino acids. V dropped 2 bases and J dropped 4 bases, with 11 bases sitting between them. Germline CDR1 is SGHTA and CDR2 is FQGNSA.